This entry describes one T cell receptor beta chain. This entry comes from a study of graft-versus-host responses after intestinal transplantation. Across the whole study: Transplantation in recipients was multivisceral, liver-intestinal, or isolated intestinal. The whole recipient group had anti-thymocyte globulin induction followed by tacrolimus and steroids for two to three years.

Germline values: CDR1 SGDLS, CDR2 YYNGEE. This CDR3 is 16 amino acids long. V lost 0 bases and J 0 bases, leaving 11 bases between the germline ends. Sequencing used immunoSEQ multiplex PCR; TCRdb keeps in-frame clones, though not all of them. This table has about 25,000 clones, 40% appearing once. Proliferating CFSE-low CD3+CD4+ and CD3+CD8+ responders were sorted after the reaction. The sequence was obtained from a human patient who received an intestinal transplant. The sample was alloreactive CD4+ T cells from a mixed lymphocyte reaction culture, taken before intestinal transplant. As for subset: CFSE-low proliferating T cells sorted from approximately six-day pre-transplant mixed lymphocyte reaction (GvH or HvG direction). The J gene is TRBJ2-3, the V gene TRBV9; TRBD2 might be the D (6 bases). The CDR3 protein is CASSVGGVSSTDTQYF. CDR3 coding DNA: TGTGCCAGCAGCGTAGGGGGGGTTTCTAGCACAGATACGCAGTATTTT.